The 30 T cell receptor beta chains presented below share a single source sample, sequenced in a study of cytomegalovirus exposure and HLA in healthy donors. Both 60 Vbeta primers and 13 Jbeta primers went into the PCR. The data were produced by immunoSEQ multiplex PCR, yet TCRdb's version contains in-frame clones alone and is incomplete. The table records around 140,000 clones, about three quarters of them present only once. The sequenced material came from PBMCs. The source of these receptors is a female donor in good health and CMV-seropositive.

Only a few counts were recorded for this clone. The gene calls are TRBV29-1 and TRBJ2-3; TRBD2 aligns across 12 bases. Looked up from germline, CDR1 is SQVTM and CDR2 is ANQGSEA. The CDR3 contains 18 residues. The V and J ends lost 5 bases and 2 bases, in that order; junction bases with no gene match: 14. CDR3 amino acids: CSVSGLAGGIRNTDTQYF. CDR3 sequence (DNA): TGCAGCGTTTCGGGACTAGCGGGCGGTATAAGAAACACAGATACGCAGTATTTT.

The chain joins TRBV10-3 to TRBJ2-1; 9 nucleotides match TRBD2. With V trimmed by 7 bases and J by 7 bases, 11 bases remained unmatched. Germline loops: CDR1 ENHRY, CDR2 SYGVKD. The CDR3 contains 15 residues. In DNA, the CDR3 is TGTGCCATCATGGGCTTGCGGGGGGGCGGGAATGAGCAGTTCTTC. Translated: CAIMGLRGGGNEQFF.

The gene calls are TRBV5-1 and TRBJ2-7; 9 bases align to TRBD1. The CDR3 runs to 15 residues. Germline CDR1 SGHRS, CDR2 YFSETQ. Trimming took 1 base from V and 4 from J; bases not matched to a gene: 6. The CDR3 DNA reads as TGCGCCAGCAGCTTGTTAACAGGGGGCCCTTACGAGCAGTACTTC. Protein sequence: CASSLLTGGPYEQYF.

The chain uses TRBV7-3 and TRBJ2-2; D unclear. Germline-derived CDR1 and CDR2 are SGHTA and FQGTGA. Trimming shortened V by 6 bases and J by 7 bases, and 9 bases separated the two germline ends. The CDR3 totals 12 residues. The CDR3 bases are TGTGCCAGCAGGCTTGCGAGCGGGGAGCTGTTTTTT. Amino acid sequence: CASRLASGELFF.

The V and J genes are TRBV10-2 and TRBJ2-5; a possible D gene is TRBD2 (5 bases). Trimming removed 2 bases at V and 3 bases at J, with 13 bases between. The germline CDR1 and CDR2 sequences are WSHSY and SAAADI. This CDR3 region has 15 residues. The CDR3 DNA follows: TGCGCCAGCAGTGAGACCGCGGACTGGAAAGAGACCCAGTACTTC. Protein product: CASSETADWKETQYF.

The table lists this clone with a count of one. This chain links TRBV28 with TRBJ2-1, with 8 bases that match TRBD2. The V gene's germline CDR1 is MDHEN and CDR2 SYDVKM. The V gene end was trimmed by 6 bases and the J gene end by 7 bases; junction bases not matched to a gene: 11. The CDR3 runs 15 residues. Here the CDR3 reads CASSQAGKRGNEQFF. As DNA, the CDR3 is TGTGCCAGCAGCCAAGCGGGGAAGCGGGGGAATGAGCAGTTCTTC.

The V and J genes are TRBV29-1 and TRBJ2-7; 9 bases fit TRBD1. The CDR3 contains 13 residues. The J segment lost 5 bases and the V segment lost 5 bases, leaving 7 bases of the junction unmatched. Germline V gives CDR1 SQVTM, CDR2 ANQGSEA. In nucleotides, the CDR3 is TGCAGCGTTACGACAGGGGGTGCCCACGAGCAGTACTTC. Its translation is CSVTTGGAHEQYF.

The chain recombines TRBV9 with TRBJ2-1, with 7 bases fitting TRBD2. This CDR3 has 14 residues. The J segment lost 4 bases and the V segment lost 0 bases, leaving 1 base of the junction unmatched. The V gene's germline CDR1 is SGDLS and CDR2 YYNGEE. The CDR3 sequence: CASSVDGRYNEQFF. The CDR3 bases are TGTGCCAGCAGCGTAGACGGGAGGTACAATGAGCAGTTCTTC.

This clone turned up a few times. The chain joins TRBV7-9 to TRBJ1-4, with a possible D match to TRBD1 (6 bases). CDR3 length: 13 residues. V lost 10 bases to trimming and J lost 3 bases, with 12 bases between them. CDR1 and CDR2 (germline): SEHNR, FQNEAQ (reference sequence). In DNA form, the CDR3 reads TGTGCCACCCCACAGGGTTCTAATGAAAAACTGTTTTTT. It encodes CATPQGSNEKLFF. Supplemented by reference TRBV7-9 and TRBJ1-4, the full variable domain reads DTGVSQNPRHKITKRGQNVTFRCDPISEHNRLYWYRQTLGQGPEFLTYFQNEAQLEKSRLLSDRFSAERPKGSFSTLEIQRTEQGDSAMYLCATPQGSNEKLFFGSGTQLSVL.

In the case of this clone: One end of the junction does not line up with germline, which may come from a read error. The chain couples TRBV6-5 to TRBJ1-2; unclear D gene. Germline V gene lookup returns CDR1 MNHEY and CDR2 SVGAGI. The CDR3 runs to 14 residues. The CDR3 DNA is TGTGCCGGCAGTTACTCGGGCGAACCAGATGGCTACACCTTC. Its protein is CAGSYSGEPDGYTF.

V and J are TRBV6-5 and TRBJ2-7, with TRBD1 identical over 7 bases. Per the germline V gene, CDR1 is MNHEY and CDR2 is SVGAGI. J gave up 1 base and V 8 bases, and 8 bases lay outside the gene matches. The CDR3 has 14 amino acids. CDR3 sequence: CASRDSSTSYEQYF. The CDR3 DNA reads TGTGCCAGCCGGGACAGCAGTACTTCCTACGAGCAGTACTTC.

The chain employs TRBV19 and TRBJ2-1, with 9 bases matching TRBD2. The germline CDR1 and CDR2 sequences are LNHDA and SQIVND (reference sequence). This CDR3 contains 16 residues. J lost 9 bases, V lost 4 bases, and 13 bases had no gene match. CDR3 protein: CASSSYLAGLLGEQFF. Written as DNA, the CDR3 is TGTGCCAGTAGTAGCTATCTAGCGGGATTATTAGGTGAGCAGTTCTTC.

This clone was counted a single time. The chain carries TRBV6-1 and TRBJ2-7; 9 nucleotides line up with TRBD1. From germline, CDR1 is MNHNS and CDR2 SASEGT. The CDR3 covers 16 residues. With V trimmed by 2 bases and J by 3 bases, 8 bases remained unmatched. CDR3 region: CASSERGQGLLYEQYF. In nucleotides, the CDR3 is TGTGCCAGCAGTGAAAGGGGACAGGGACTTCTCTACGAGCAGTACTTC.

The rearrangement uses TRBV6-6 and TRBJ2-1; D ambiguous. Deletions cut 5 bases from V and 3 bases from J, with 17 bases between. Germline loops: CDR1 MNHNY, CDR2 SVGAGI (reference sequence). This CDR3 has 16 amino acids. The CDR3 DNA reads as TGTGCCAGCAGTGCGCATAGCCAGAAAAACTACAATGAGCAGTTCTTC. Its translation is CASSAHSQKNYNEQFF.

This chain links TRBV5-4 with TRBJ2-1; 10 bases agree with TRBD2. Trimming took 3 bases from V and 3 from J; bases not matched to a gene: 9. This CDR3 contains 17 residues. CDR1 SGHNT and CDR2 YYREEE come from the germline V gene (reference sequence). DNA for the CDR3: TGTGCCAGCAGCTCTGGACTAGCGGCTCAGTTCTACAATGAGCAGTTCTTC. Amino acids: CASSSGLAAQFYNEQFF. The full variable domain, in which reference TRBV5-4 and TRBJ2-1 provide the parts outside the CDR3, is ETGVTQSPTHLIKTRGQQVTLRCSSQSGHNTVSWYQQALGQGPQFIFQYYREEENGRGNFPPRFSGLQFPNYSSELNVNALELDDSALYLCASSSGLAAQFYNEQFFGPGTRLTVL.

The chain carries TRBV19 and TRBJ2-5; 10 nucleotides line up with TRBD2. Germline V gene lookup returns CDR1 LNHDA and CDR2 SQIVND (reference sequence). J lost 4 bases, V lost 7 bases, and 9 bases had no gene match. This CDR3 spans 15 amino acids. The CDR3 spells CASKGIAGGVETQYF. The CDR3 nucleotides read TGTGCCAGTAAGGGAATAGCGGGAGGCGTAGAGACCCAGTACTTC.

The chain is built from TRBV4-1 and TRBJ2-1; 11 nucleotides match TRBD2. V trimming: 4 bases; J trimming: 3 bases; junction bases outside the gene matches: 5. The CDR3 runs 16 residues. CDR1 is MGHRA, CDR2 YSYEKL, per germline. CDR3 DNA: TGCGCCAGCAGCCCGTTAGGGACTAGCGGCTACAATGAGCAGTTCTTC. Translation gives CASSPLGTSGYNEQFF.

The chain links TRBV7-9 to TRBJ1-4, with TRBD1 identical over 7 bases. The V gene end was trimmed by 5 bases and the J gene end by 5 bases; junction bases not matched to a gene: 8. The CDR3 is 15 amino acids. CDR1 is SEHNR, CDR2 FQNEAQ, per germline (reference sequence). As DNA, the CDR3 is TGTGCCAGCAGCCCCCAGGGACAGTCGAATGAAAAACTGTTTTTT. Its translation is CASSPQGQSNEKLFF.

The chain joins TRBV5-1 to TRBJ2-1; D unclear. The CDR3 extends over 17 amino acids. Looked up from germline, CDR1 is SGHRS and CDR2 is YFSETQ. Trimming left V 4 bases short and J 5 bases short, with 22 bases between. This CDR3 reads CASSPAPSSPPNNEQFF. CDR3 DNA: TGCGCCAGCAGCCCGGCCCCTAGTAGCCCCCCAAACAATGAGCAGTTCTTC. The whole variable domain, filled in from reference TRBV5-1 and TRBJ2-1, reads KAGVTQTPRYLIKTRGQQVTLSCSPISGHRSVSWYQQTPGQGLQFLFEYFSETQRNKGNFPGRFSGRQFSNSRSEMNVSTLELGDSALYLCASSPAPSSPPNNEQFFGPGTRLTVL.

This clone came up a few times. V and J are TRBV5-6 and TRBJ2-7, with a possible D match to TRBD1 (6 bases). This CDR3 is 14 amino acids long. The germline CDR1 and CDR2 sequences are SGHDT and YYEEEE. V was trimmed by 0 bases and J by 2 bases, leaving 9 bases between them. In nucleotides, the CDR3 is TGTGCCAGCAGCTTGGGACAGGTAACCTACGAGCAGTACTTC. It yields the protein CASSLGQVTYEQYF.

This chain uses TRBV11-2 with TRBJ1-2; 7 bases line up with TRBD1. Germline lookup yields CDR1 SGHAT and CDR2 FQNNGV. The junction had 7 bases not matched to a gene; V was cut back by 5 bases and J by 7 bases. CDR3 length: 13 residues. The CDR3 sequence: CASSPNRGGGYTF. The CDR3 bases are TGTGCCAGCAGCCCTAACAGGGGCGGTGGCTACACCTTC.

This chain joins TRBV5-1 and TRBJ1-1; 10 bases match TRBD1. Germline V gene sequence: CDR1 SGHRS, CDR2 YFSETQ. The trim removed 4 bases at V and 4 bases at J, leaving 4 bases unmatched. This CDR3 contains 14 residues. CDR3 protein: CASSPGQGITEAFF. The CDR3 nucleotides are TGCGCCAGCAGCCCGGGACAGGGGATCACTGAAGCTTTCTTT. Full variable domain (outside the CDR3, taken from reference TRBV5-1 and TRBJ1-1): KAGVTQTPRYLIKTRGQQVTLSCSPISGHRSVSWYQQTPGQGLQFLFEYFSETQRNKGNFPGRFSGRQFSNSRSEMNVSTLELGDSALYLCASSPGQGITEAFFGQGTRLTVV.

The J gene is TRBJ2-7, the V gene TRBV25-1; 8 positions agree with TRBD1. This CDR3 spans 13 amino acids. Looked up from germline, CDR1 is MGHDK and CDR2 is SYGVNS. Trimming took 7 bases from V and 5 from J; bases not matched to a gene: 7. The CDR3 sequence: CASIGQGSHEQYF. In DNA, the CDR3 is TGTGCCAGCATAGGACAGGGAAGCCACGAGCAGTACTTC.

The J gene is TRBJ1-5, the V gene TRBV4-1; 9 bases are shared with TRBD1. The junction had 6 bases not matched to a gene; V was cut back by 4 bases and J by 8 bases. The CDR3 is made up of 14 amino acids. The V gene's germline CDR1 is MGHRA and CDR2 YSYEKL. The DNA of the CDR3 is TGCGCCAGCAGCCCGGGACAGGGTCTTGAGCCCCAGCATTTT. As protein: CASSPGQGLEPQHF.

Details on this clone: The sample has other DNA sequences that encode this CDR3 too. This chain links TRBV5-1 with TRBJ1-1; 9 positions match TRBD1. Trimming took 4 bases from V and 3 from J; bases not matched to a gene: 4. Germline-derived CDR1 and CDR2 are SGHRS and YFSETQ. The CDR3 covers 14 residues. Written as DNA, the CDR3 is TGCGCCAGCAGCGGAGGGGACAGGGACACTGAAGCTTTCTTT. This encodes CASSGGDRDTEAFF.

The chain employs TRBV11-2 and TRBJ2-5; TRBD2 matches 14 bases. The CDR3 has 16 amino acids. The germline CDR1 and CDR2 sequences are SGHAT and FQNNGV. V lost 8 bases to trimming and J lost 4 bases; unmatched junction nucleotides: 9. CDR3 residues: CASRGLAGGRGETQYF. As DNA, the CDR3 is TGTGCCAGCCGCGGACTAGCGGGGGGTCGAGGAGAGACCCAGTACTTC.

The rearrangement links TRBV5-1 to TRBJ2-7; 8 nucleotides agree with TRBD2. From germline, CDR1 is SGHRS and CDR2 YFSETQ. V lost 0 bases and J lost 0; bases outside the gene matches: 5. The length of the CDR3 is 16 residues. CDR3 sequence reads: CASSLELAAISYEQYF. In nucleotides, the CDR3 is TGCGCCAGCAGCTTGGAACTAGCGGCAATCTCCTACGAGCAGTACTTC.

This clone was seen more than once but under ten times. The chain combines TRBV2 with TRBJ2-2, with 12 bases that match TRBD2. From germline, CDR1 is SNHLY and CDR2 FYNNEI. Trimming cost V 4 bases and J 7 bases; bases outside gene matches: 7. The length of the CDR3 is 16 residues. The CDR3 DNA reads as TGTGCCAGCAGTGGCGGACTAGCGGGGCGGGGCGGGGAGCTGTTTTTT. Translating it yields CASSGGLAGRGGELFF.

The CDR3 DNA reads as TGCGCCAGCAGCTACCGGGACATAGGAGGCACTGAAGCTTTCTTT. Its protein is CASSYRDIGGTEAFF. This chain joins TRBV5-1 and TRBJ1-1, with TRBD1 as a possible D gene (6 bases). In germline, CDR1 is SGHRS, CDR2 YFSETQ. Trimming shortened V by 3 bases and J by 4 bases, and 16 bases separated the two germline ends. The CDR3 spans 15 residues.

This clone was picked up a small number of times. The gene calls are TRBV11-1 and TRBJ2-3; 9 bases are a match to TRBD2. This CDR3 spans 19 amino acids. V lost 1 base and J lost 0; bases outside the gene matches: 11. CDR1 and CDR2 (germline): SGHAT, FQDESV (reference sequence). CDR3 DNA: TGTGCCAGCAGCTTAGGCCCCGGGACTAGCAGCTCTAGCACAGATACGCAGTATTTT. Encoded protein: CASSLGPGTSSSSTDTQYF.